This entry lists 24 T cell receptor beta chains sequenced from one sample in a study of T cell repertoires in cytomegalovirus infection. TCRdb ran MiXCR on the reads and lists one entry per CDR3 protein. The data show hundreds of thousands of distinct CDR3 sequences, less than 40% seen once. Sequencing input: PBMCs. The receptors were sampled from a human donor in good health (CMV status not recorded). Some clones in this sample may be carry-over from other donors' samples.

V usage is TRBV9 and J usage is TRBJ1-1; 7 nucleotides agree with TRBD1. Germline-derived CDR1 and CDR2 are SGDLS and YYNGEE. The CDR3 is 13 residues long. The junction had 5 bases not matched to a gene; V was cut back by 3 bases and J by 6 bases. CDR3 protein: CASSEGAGPEAFF. CDR3 nucleotide sequence: TGTGCCAGCAGCGAGGGGGCGGGTCCTGAAGCTTTCTTT.

The sample holds a few counts of this clonotype. This chain joins TRBV7-6 and TRBJ1-4; maybe TRBD1 (6 bases). The CDR3 is made up of 15 amino acids. The germline CDR1 and CDR2 sequences are SGHVS and FNYEAQ. Between the trimmed V and J ends, which lost 5 bases and 8 bases, there was a span of 18 bases. The CDR3 reads CASSNRTGFREKLFF. CDR3 DNA sequence: TGTGCCAGCAGCAACCGTACAGGGTTTCGGGAAAAACTGTTTTTT.

In DNA form, the CDR3 reads TGTGCCAGCAGCCGTCCCCGGACAGGGAAAAATGAAAAACTGTTTTTT. Protein product: CASSRPRTGKNEKLFF. The chain combines TRBV11-2 with TRBJ1-4; 8 bases are a match to TRBD1. The CDR3 totals 16 residues. Trimming removed 5 bases from V and 5 bases from J; junction bases left unmatched: 10. Germline values: CDR1 SGHAT, CDR2 FQNNGV.

The chain combines TRBV19 with TRBJ2-1; tentatively, D is TRBD2 (7 bases). The ends were cut back, 8 bases at V and 5 bases at J, with 19 bases in the middle. CDR3 size: 15 residues. The germline V gene encodes CDR1 LNHDA and CDR2 SQIVND (reference sequence). The CDR3 nucleotides read TGTGCCAGTGGTACTATCGGGGGGCGGCACAATGAGCAGTTCTTC. Its translation is CASGTIGGRHNEQFF.

The rearrangement uses TRBV20-1 and TRBJ2-3; TRBD1 is a possible D gene (6 bases). Trimming cost V 6 bases and J 0 bases, with 22 bases left between them. CDR3 length: 17 residues. Looked up from germline, CDR1 is DFQATT and CDR2 is SNEGSKA (reference sequence). The CDR3 spells CSANPRGHYLSTDTQYF. The CDR3 DNA follows: TGCAGTGCAAACCCCCGGGGACATTACCTTAGCACAGATACGCAGTATTTT.

This clonotype was seen only a few times. The chain couples TRBV28 to TRBJ2-5; D gene unclear. The CDR3 loop spans 15 amino acids. Germline V gene data show CDR1 as MDHEN and CDR2 as SYDVKM. V shed 5 bases and J shed 6 bases, with 19 bases lying between them. The CDR3 region has the DNA TGTGCCAGCAGTCCAACCCCGGGTTTAAAAAAGACCCAGTACTTC. Translating it yields CASSPTPGLKKTQYF.

The J gene is TRBJ2-3, the V gene TRBV7-3; D is ambiguous. The CDR3 loop spans 13 amino acids. Looked up from germline, CDR1 is SGHTA and CDR2 is FQGTGA. Trimming pared 5 bases from V and 1 base from J, leaving 7 bases between. This CDR3 is CASSAVRTDTQYF. For the CDR3, the DNA is TGTGCCAGCAGCGCAGTCCGCACAGATACGCAGTATTTT.

This clonotype has a handful of counts. The genes are TRBV5-5 and TRBJ1-4, with a possible D match to TRBD1 (5 bases). The CDR3 is 15 residues long. Germline loops: CDR1 SGHKS, CDR2 YYEKEE (reference sequence). Trimming took off 0 bases at V and 8 bases at J, with 14 bases between the two ends. For the CDR3, the DNA is TGTGCCAGCAGCTTGGGGCACGGGGGAGGCGAAAAACTGTTTTTT. Translation: CASSLGHGGGEKLFF.

This clonotype came up many times. The V and J genes are TRBV6-1 and TRBJ2-7; unclear D gene. Germline CDR1 and CDR2: MNHNS and SASEGT. With 3 bases removed from V and 2 bases from J, the gap between germline ends came to 8 bases. The CDR3 sequence is 13 residues long. The CDR3 region has the DNA TGTGCCAGCAGTGATCATCTCGCCTACGAGCAGTACTTC. The encoded protein is CASSDHLAYEQYF.

The chain links TRBV28 to TRBJ1-4, with D uncertain. Germline V gene sequence: CDR1 MDHEN, CDR2 SYDVKM. This CDR3 has 13 residues. V lost 5 bases and J 3 bases, leaving 7 bases between the germline ends. CDR3 nucleotides: TGTGCCAGCAGTCTATTAGCTAATGAAAAACTGTTTTTT. It is translated as CASSLLANEKLFF. The entire variable domain, with the rest obtained from reference TRBV28 and TRBJ1-4, is as follows: DVKVTQSSRYLVKRTGEKVFLECVQDMDHENMFWYRQDPGLGLRLIYFSYDVKMKEKGDIPEGYSVSREKKERFSLILESASTNQTSMYLCASSLLANEKLFFGSGTQLSVL.

The V call is TRBV7-3, the J call TRBJ2-2; either TRBD1 or TRBD2 may fit D (5 bases each). The germline V gene has CDR1 SGHTA and CDR2 FQGTGA. Trimming shortened V by 8 bases and J by 5 bases, and 9 bases separated the two germline ends. The CDR3 runs to 12 residues. CDR3 sequence: CASGWGTGELFF. CDR3 coding DNA: TGTGCCAGCGGGTGGGGGACCGGGGAGCTGTTTTTT.

Concerning this clonotype itself: Just one base apart from a much larger clone, this may be a read error. This rearrangement joins TRBV7-2 to TRBJ2-6, with D possibly being TRBD1 (5 bases). The germline V gene encodes CDR1 SGHTA and CDR2 FQGNSA. CDR3 length: 15 amino acids. The CDR3 loop is CASSFTSSGANFLTF. CDR3 nucleotide sequence: TGTGCCAGCAGCTTTACCTCCTCTGGGGCCAACTTCCTGACTTTC.

This clonotype has only a few counts. The rearrangement links TRBV11-2 to TRBJ2-1; 8 bases are shared with TRBD2. Looked up from germline, CDR1 is SGHAT and CDR2 is FQNNGV. CDR3 length equals 15 residues. The junction had 7 bases not matched to a gene; V was cut back by 3 bases and J by 6 bases. The CDR3 loop is CASSFIPAGVNEQFF. In DNA, the CDR3 is TGTGCCAGCAGCTTTATTCCAGCGGGGGTCAATGAGCAGTTCTTC.

This clonotype was detected only a few times. The chain joins TRBV6-6 to TRBJ1-1; tentative D call: TRBD1 (6 bases). The germline V and J ends were trimmed by 0 bases and 6 bases, with 14 bases remaining between them. Germline loops: CDR1 MNHNY, CDR2 SVGAGI (reference sequence). This CDR3 spans 15 amino acids. The CDR3 nucleotides are TGTGCCAGCAGTTACTCAGGCAGGGGTTCGGCTGAAGCTTTCTTT. This encodes CASSYSGRGSAEAFF.

The chain is built from TRBV12-3 or TRBV12-4 and TRBJ1-5; D is unclear. There are 14 residues in the CDR3. Trimming shortened V by 0 bases and J by 6 bases, and 9 bases separated the two germline ends. CDR3 bases: TGTGCCAGCAGTTTAGCGCTCACAAGTCAGCCCCAGCATTTT. This encodes CASSLALTSQPQHF.

The V call is TRBV19, the J call TRBJ1-1; the D gene is possibly TRBD1 (6 bases). This CDR3 region has 12 residues. Germline V gene lookup returns CDR1 LNHDA and CDR2 SQIVND (reference sequence). The V end lost 9 bases, the J end lost 10 bases, and 18 bases lay between the germline ends. CDR3 in DNA: TGTGCCAGCCGAGGACAGTACTCGGTAGCTTTCTTT. Encoded protein: CASRGQYSVAFF.

About this clonotype itself: The final CDR3 position lacks the conserved phenylalanine or tryptophan, pointing to a likely read error. This sequence joins TRBV7-2 and TRBJ2-5; TRBD2 agrees at 9 bases. The length of the CDR3 is 14 residues. The V and J ends lost 5 bases and 5 bases, in that order; junction bases with no gene match: 6. In germline, CDR1 is SGHTA, CDR2 FQGNSA. As DNA, the CDR3 is TGTGCCAGCAGCCGAAGCGGGAGGAGTGAGACCCAGTACCTC. It translates to CASSRSGRSETQYL.

Notes on this clonotype: A read error may account for a junction end that differs from germline. The V gene is TRBV5-4, the J gene TRBJ2-5; the match to TRBD1 covers 7 bases. The CDR3 loop spans 16 amino acids. Germline CDR1 reads SGHNT; CDR2 reads YYREEE (reference sequence). This chain's CDR3 is CARSLGTGELQETQYF. CDR3 bases: TGTGCCCGCAGCTTGGGTACAGGGGAACTCCAAGAGACCCAGTACTTC.

This clonotype was picked up a small number of times. The chain uses TRBV28 and TRBJ1-1; D is unresolved. Germline V gives CDR1 MDHEN, CDR2 SYDVKM. The CDR3 has 16 residues. V gave up 2 bases and J gave up 0 bases, with 13 bases separating them. CDR3 DNA sequence: TGTGCCAGCAGTTTAACTGGGCTAATATTGAACACTGAAGCTTTCTTT. It codes for CASSLTGLILNTEAFF.

J is TRBJ1-1 and V is TRBV29-1, with D tentatively TRBD1 (5 bases). CDR3 length: 13 amino acids. The V end lost 7 bases, the J end lost 0 bases, and 12 bases lay between the germline ends. Looked up from germline, CDR1 is SQVTM and CDR2 is ANQGSEA. The CDR3 nucleotides are TGCAGCGCGGCACAGGCAATGAACACTGAAGCTTTCTTT. Encoded protein: CSAAQAMNTEAFF.

The table lists this clonotype with a few counts. The CDR3 nucleotides read TGTGCCAGCAGTTTGGTAACAGGCCCAAATCAGCCCCAGCATTTT. Its protein is CASSLVTGPNQPQHF. This rearrangement joins TRBV12-3 or TRBV12-4 to TRBJ1-5, with D perhaps TRBD1 (5 bases). Trimming removed 3 bases from V and 4 bases from J, with 13 bases in between. The CDR3 sequence is 15 residues long.

The CDR3 spells CASSLAQGFGTEAFF. CDR3 coding DNA: TGTGCCAGCAGCTTGGCCCAGGGATTCGGCACTGAAGCTTTCTTT. The chain links TRBV5-6 to TRBJ1-1, with a possible D match to TRBD1 (5 bases). Looked up from germline, CDR1 is SGHDT and CDR2 is YYEEEE. The CDR3 has 15 amino acids. V lost 0 bases, J lost 4 bases, and 13 bases lay in between.

The V and J genes are TRBV7-4 and TRBJ2-2, with D maybe TRBD1 (6 bases). The length of the CDR3 is 16 residues. Trimming stripped 5 bases from V and 0 bases from J, with 13 bases between. The germline gives CDR1 SGHVT, CDR2 SQSDAQ. Written as DNA, the CDR3 is TGTGCCAGCAGCGTCCCGACAGGCTCGAACACCGGGGAGCTGTTTTTT. It codes for CASSVPTGSNTGELFF.

As to this clonotype: The conserved final phenylalanine or tryptophan is absent from the CDR3, which likely points to a read error. This chain links TRBV7-8 with TRBJ2-2; 9 bases line up with TRBD2. Trimming took 1 base from V and 8 from J; bases not matched to a gene: 11. Germline V gene lookup returns CDR1 SGHVS and CDR2 FQNEAQ. This CDR3 contains 17 residues. The CDR3 nucleotides are TGTGCCAGCAGCTTAGATCTCACCGGGACTAGCACAGGGGAGCTGTTTTTG. It translates to CASSLDLTGTSTGELFL.